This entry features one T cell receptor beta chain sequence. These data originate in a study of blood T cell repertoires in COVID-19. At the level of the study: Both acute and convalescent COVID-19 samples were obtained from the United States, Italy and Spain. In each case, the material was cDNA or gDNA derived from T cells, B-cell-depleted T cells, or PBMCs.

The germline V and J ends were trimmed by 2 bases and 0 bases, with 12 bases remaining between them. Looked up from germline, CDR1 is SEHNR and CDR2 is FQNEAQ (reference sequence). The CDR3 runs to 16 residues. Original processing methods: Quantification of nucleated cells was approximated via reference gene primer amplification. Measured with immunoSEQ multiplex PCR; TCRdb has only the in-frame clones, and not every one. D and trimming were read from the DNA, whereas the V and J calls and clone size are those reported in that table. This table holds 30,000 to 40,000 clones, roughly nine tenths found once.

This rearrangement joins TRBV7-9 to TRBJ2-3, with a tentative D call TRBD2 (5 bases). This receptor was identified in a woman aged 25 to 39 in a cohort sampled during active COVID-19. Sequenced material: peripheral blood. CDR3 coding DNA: TGTGCCAGCAGCTTAAGAGGGCGAGGTAGCACAGATACGCAGTATTTT. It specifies CASSLRGRGSTDTQYF.